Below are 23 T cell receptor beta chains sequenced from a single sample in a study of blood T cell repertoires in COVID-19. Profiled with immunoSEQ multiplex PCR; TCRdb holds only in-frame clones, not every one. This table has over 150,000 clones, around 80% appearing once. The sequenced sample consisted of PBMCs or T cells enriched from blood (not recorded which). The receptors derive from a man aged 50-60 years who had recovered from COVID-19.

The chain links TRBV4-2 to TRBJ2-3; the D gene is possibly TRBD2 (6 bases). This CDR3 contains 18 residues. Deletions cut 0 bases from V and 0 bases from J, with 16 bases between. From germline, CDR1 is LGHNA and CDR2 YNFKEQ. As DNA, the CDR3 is TGTGCCAGCAGCCAAGATGTGAGCGGGCGGGGTAGCACAGATACGCAGTATTTT. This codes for CASSQDVSGRGSTDTQYF.

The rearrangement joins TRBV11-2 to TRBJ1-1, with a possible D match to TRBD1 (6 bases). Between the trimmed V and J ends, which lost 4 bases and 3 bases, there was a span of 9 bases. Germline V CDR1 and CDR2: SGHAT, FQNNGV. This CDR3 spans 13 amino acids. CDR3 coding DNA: TGTGCCAGCAGCTGGAACAGGGACACTGAAGCTTTCTTT. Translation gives CASSWNRDTEAFF.

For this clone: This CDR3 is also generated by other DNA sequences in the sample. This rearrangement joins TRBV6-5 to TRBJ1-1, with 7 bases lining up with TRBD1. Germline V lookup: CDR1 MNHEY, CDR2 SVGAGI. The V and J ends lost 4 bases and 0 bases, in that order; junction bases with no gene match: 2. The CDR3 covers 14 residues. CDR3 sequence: CASSSGQVNTEAFF. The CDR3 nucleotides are TGTGCCAGCAGTTCCGGACAGGTGAACACTGAAGCTTTCTTT.

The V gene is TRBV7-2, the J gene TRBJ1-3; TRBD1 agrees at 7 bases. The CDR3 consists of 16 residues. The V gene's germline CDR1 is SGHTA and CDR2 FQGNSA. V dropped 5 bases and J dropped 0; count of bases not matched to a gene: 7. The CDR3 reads CASSLPTGVSGNTIYF. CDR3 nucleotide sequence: TGTGCCAGCAGCCTTCCCACAGGGGTCTCTGGAAACACCATATATTTT.

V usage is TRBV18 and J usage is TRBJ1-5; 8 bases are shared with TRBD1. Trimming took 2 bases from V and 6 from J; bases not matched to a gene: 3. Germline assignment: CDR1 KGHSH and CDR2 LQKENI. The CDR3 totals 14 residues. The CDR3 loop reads CASSPGQGIQPQHF. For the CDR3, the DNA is TGTGCCAGCTCACCAGGACAGGGAATTCAGCCCCAGCATTTT.

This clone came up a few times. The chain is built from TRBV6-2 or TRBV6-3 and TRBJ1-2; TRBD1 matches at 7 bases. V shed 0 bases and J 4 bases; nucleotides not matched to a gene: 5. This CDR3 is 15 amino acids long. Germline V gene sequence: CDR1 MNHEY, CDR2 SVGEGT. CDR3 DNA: TGTGCCAGCAGTTACTCGACAGGGTGGTCCTATGGCTACACCTTC. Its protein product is CASSYSTGWSYGYTF.

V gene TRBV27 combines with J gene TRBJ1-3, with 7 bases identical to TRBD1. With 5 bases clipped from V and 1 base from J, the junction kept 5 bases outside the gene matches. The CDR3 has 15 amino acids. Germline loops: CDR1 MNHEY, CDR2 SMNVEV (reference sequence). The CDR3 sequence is CASSKRQGSGNTIYF. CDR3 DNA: TGTGCCAGCAGTAAACGACAGGGTTCTGGAAACACCATATATTTT.

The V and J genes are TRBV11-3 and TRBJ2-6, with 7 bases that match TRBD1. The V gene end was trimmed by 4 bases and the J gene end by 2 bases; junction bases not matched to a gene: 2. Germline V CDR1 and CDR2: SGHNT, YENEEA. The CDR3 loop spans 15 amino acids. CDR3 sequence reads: CASSSTGPGANVLTF. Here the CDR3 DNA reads TGTGCCAGCAGCTCGACAGGGCCTGGGGCCAACGTCCTGACTTTC.

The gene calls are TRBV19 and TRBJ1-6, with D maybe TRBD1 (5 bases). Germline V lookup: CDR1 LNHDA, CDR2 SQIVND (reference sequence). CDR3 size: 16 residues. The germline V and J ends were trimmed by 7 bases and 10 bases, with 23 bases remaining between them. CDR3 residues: CASTHGAGRQNSPLHF. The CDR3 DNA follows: TGTGCCAGTACTCATGGGGCGGGACGGCAAAACTCACCCCTCCACTTT. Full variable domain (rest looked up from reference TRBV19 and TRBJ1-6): DGGITQSPKYLFRKEGQNVTLSCEQNLNHDAMYWYRQDPGQGLRLIYYSQIVNDFQKGDIAEGYSVSREKKESFPLTVTSAQKNPTAFYLCASTHGAGRQNSPLHFGNGTRLTVT.

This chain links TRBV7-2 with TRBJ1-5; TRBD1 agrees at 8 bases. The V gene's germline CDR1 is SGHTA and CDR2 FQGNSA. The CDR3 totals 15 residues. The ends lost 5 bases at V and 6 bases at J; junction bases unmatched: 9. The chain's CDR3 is CASSLRQGIGQPQHF. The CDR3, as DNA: TGTGCCAGCAGCCTCCGACAGGGGATAGGTCAGCCCCAGCATTTT.

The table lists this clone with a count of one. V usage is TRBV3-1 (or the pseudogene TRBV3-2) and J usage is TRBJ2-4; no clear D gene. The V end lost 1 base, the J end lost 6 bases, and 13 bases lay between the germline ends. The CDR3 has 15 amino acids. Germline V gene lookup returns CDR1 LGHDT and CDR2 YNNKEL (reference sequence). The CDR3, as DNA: TGTGCCAGCAGCCAAGTCCATCAGGCCCCAAACATTCAGTACTTC. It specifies CASSQVHQAPNIQYF.

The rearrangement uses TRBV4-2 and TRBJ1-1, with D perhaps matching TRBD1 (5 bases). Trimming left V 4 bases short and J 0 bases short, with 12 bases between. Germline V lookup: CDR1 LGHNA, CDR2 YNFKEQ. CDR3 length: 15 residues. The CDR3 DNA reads TGTGCCAGCAGCCCTATAAGACAGATGAACACTGAAGCTTTCTTT. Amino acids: CASSPIRQMNTEAFF.

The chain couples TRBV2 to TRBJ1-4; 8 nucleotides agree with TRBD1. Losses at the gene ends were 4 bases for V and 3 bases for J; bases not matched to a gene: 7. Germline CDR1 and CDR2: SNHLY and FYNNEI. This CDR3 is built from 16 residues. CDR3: CASSVGQARSNEKLFF. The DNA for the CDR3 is TGTGCCAGCAGTGTGGGACAGGCGAGGTCTAATGAAAAACTGTTTTTT.

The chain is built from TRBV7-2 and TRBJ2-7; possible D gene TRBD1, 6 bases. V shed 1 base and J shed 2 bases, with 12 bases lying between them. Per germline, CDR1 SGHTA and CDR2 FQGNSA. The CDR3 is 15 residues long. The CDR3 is CASSLETGLTYEQYF. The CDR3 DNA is TGTGCCAGCAGCTTAGAGACAGGACTTACCTACGAGCAGTACTTC.

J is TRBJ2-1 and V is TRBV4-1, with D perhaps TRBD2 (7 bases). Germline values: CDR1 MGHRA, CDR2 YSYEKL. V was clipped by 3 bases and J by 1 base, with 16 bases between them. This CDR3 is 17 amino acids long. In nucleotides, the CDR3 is TGCGCCAGCAGCCACTTGGGAGGGGGGGCTTCCTACAATGAGCAGTTCTTC. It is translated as CASSHLGGGASYNEQFF.

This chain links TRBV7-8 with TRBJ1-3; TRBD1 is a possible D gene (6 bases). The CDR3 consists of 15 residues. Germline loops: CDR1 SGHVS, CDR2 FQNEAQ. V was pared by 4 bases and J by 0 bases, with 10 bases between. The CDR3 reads CASSSTGYSGNTIYF. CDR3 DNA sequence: TGTGCCAGCAGCTCGACAGGCTACTCTGGAAACACCATATATTTT.

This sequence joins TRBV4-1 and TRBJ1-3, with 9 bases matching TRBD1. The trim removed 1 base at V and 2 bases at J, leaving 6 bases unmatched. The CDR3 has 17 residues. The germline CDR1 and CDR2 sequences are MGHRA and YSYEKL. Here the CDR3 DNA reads TGCGCCAGCAGCCAAGTTGGGCGACAGGGGGCTGGAAACACCATATATTTT. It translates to CASSQVGRQGAGNTIYF.

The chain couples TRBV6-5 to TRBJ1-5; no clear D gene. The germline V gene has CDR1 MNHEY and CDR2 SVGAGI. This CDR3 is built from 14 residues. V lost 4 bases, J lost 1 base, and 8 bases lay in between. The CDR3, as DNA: TGTGCCAGCAGTTGGCAATCGAGCAATCAGCCCCAGCATTTT. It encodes CASSWQSSNQPQHF.

Written as DNA, the CDR3 is TGTGCCAGCTCACCACCCAGCGGGGTAACCTACGAGCAGTACTTC. As protein: CASSPPSGVTYEQYF. This chain connects TRBV18 to TRBJ2-7, with TRBD2 identical over 7 bases. Trimming took 0 bases from V and 2 from J; bases not matched to a gene: 4. Germline V gives CDR1 KGHSH, CDR2 LQKENI. CDR3 length: 15 residues.

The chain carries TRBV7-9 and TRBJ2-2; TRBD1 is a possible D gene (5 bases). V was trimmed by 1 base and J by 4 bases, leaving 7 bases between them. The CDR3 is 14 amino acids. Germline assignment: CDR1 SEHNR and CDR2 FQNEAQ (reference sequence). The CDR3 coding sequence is TGTGCCAGCAGCTTAGTCCAGGGCACCGGGGAGCTGTTTTTT. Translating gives CASSLVQGTGELFF.

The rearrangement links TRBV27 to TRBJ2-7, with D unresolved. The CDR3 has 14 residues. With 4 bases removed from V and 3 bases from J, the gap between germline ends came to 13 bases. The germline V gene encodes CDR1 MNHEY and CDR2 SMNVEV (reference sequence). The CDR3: CASSSSINYYEQYF. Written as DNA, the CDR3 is TGTGCCAGCAGTTCAAGCATAAATTACTACGAGCAGTACTTC.

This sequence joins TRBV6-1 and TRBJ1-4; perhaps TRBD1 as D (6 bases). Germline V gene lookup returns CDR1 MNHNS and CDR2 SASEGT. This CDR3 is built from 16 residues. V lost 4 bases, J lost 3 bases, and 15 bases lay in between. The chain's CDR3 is CASSAQGSGANEKLFF. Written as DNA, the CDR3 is TGTGCCAGCAGTGCACAGGGTTCCGGGGCTAATGAAAAACTGTTTTTT.

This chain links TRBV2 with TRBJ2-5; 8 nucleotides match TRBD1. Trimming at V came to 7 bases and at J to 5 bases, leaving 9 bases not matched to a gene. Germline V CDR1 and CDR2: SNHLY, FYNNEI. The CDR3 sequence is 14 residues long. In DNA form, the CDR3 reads TGTGCCAGCACCCAGGGGGCAGTGGGGGAGACCCAGTACTTC. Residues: CASTQGAVGETQYF.